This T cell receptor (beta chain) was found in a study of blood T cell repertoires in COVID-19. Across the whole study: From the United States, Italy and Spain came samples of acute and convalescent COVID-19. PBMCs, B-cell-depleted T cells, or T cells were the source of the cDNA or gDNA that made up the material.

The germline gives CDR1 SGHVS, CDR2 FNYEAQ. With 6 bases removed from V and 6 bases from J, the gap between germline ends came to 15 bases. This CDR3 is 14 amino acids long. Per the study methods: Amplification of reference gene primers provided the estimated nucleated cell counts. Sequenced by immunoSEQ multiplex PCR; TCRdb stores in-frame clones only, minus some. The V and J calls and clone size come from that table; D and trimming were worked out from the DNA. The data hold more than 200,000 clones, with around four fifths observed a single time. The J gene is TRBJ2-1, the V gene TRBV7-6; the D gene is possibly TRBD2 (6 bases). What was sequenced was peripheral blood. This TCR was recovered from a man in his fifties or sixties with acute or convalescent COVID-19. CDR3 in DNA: TGTGCCAGCAGTTTTACCGGGACTTCCAATGAGCAGTTCTTC. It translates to CASSFTGTSNEQFF.